The present T cell receptor (beta chain) was sequenced within a study of blood T cell repertoires in COVID-19. Generated by immunoSEQ multiplex PCR, the TCRdb table keeps only in-frame clones and is missing some. The sample consists of about 300,000 clones, under 90% of them appearing once. The germline V gene has CDR1 SGDLS and CDR2 YYNGEE. This CDR3 comprises 16 residues. The J segment lost 6 bases and the V segment lost 0 bases, leaving 8 bases of the junction unmatched. The rearrangement joins TRBV9 to TRBJ2-7, with 11 nucleotides matching TRBD1. This receptor was obtained from a man aged 25 to 40 who had recovered from COVID-19. Material: PBMCs or T cells enriched from blood (not recorded which). CDR3 sequence reads: CASSVVAGTGGGEQYF. The CDR3 region has the DNA TGTGCCAGCAGCGTAGTGGCCGGGACAGGGGGTGGCGAGCAGTACTTC.